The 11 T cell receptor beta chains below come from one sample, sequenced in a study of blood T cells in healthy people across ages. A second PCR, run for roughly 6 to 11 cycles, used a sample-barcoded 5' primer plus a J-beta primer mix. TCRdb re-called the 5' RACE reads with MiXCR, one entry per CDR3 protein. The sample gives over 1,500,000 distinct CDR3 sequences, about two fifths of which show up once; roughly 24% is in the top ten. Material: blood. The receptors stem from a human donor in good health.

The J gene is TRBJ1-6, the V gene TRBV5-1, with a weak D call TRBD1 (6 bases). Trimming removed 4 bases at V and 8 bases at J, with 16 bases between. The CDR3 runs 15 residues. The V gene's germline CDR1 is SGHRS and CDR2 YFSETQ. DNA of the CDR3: TGCGCCAGCAGCAACCGGGACATCTCGTATTCACCCCTCCACTTT. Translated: CASSNRDISYSPLHF. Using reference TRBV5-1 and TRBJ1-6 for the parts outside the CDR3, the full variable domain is KAGVTQTPRYLIKTRGQQVTLSCSPISGHRSVSWYQQTPGQGLQFLFEYFSETQRNKGNFPGRFSGRQFSNSRSEMNVSTLELGDSALYLCASSNRDISYSPLHFGNGTRLTVT.

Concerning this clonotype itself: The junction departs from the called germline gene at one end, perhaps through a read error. CDR3 sequence reads: CSTRDPGPRSYEQYF. For the CDR3, the DNA is TGCAGTACTAGAGATCCGGGGCCTCGCTCCTACGAGCAGTACTTC. The genes are TRBV20-1 and TRBJ2-7; D is perhaps TRBD1 or TRBD2 (5 bases each). This CDR3 comprises 15 residues. Germline V gene data show CDR1 as DFQATT and CDR2 as SNEGSKA (reference sequence).

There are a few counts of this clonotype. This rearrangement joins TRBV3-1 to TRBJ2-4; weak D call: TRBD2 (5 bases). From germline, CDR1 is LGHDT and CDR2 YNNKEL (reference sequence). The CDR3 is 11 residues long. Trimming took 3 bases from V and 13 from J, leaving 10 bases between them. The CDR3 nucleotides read TGTGCCAGCAGCCAGCATGGGGAGCAGTACTTC. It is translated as CASSQHGEQYF.

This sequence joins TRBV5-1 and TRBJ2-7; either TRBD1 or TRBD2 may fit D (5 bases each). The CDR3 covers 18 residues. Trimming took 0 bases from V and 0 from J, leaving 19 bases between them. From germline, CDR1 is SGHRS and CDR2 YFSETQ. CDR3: CASSLGSGLGKVSYEQYF. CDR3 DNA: TGCGCCAGCAGCTTGGGGTCGGGGCTGGGGAAGGTCTCCTACGAGCAGTACTTC.

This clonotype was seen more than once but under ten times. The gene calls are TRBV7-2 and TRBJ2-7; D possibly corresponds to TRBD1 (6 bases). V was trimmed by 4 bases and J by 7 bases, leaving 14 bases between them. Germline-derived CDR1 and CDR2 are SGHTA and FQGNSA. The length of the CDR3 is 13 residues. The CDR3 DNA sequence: TGTGCCAGCAGCTCGTTACAGGGATGGGAGCAGTACTTC. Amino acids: CASSSLQGWEQYF.

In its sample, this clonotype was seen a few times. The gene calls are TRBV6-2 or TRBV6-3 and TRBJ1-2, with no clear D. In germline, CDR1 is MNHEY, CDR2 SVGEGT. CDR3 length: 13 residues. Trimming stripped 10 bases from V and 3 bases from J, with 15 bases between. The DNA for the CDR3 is TGTGCCACCAACCGGGCTCGGGACTATGGCTACACCTTC. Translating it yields CATNRARDYGYTF.

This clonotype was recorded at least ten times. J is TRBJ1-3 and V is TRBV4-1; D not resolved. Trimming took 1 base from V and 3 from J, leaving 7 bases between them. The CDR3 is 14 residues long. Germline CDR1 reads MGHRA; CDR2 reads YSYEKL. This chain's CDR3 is CASSQGDFGNTIYF. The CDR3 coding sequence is TGCGCCAGCAGCCAAGGGGATTTTGGAAACACCATATATTTT.

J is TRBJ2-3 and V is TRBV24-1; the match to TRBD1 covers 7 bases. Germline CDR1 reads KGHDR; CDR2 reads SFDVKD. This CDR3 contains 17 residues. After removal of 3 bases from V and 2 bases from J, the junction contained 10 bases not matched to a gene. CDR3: CATSDPTRGTHTDTQYF. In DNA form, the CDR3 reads TGTGCCACCAGTGATCCTACCAGGGGGACGCACACAGATACGCAGTATTTT.

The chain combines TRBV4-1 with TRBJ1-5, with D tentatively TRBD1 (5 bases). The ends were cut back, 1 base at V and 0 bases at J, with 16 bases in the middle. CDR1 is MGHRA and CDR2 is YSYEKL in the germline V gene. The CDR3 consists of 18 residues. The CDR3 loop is CASSQGRSGLYSNQPQHF. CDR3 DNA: TGCGCCAGCAGCCAAGGTCGATCAGGGTTGTATAGCAATCAGCCCCAGCATTTT.

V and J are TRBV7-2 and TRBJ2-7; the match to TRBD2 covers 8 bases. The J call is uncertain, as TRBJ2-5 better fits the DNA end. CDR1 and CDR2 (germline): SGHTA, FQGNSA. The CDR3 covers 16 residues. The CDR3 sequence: CASSLGVSGGGKTQYF. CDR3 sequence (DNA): TGTGCCAGCAGCTTAGGGGTCAGCGGCGGGGGGAAGACCCAGTACTTC.

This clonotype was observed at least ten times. This CDR3 reads CASSLLSGRDQYF. The CDR3 DNA follows: TGTGCCAGCAGCTTACTTAGCGGGCGGGATCAGTACTTC. The V gene is TRBV7-3, the J gene TRBJ2-5; the match to TRBD2 covers 7 bases. CDR3 size: 13 residues. Germline assignment: CDR1 SGHTA and CDR2 FQGTGA. Trimming removed 2 bases from V and 11 bases from J; junction bases left unmatched: 8.